The sequence of this TCR beta chain was determined in a study of beta chain features in type 1 diabetes. Study observations and caveats: These data did not resolve whether HLA type affects TCRB rearrangement. Equally in patients and controls, shorter templates might have been favored by PCR.

V shed 1 base and J shed 0 bases, with 13 bases lying between them. The germline V gene has CDR1 LGHNA and CDR2 YNFKEQ. CDR3 length: 16 residues. Expressed TCRB transcripts were sequenced because the isolated RNA had all been reverse transcribed beforehand. Here immunoSEQ multiplex PCR was the method, and the copy in TCRdb shows in-frame clones only, minus some. The repertoire holds some 160,000 clones, with about 9.8% as singletons. This clone was observed a handful of times. Its antigen is not known. This TCR was sampled from a woman aged 18-29 years in good health. Source material: central memory CD4+ T cells from blood. The V and J genes are TRBV4-2 and TRBJ2-7; TRBD1 might be the D (5 bases). The CDR3 DNA sequence: TGTGCCAGCAGCCAAGTTGGGGCGGTCACCTCCTACGAGCAGTACTTC. Its translation is CASSQVGAVTSYEQYF.